Listed below are T cell receptor beta chains from one sample, sequenced in a study of cytotoxic CD8 clonotypes in ibrutinib-treated CLL. Repertoires were generated with immunoSEQ multiplex PCR, while TCRdb's copy carries only in-frame clones and drops some. The sample includes 150,000 or so clones, 75% to 80% of them seen just once. This specimen consisted of PBMCs, obtained after 24 months of ibrutinib treatment. The receptors were gathered from a human donor with chronic lymphocytic leukemia. Each CDR3 is given with its conserved first and last residue. The order of the fields is V gene, clone size, D gene, J gene, CDR3 DNA, CDR3 protein. A D gene is named only where the DNA matches it firmly. The size of a clone is reported for some rows only, either as once, few or many, or as a class for expanded clones.

>TRBV5-6|.|.|TRBJ1-1
TGTGCCAGCAGCCCCGGGATGAACACTGAAGCTTTCTTT
CASSPGMNTEAFF
>TRBV27|.|TRBD2|TRBJ2-3
TGTGCCAGCAGTGCCCTACTAGCGGGGGGCGCGCTAGATACGCAGTATTTT
CASSALLAGGALDTQYF
>TRBV7-2|.|TRBD1|TRBJ2-5
TGTGCCAGCAGCTTAGTCGGGACAGGGGGAGAGACCCAGTACTTC
CASSLVGTGGETQYF
>TRBV15|.|TRBD2|TRBJ2-3
TGTGCCACCAGCAGGGGGGGGAACTCAGATACGCAGTATTTT
CATSRGGNSDTQYF
>TRBV11-2|.|.|TRBJ1-4
TGTGCCAGCAGCTTATCGACGGTGGGGGGGTCTAATGAAAAACTGTTTTTT
CASSLSTVGGSNEKLFF
>TRBV30|.|.|TRBJ2-5
TGTGCCTGGAGCCCAGGGTCGGAAGAGACCCAGTACTTC
CAWSPGSEETQYF
>TRBV6-1|.|TRBD1|TRBJ1-3
TGTGCCAGCAGTGAATTCGGTGGGGCACAGGGGCCGGATTTT
CASSEFGGAQGPDF
>TRBV2|.|TRBD2|TRBJ2-1
TGTGCCAGCAGTGGAAGGGGGAGCGGGAGTTACAATGAGCAGTTCTTC
CASSGRGSGSYNEQFF
>TRBV6-4|.|TRBD2|TRBJ2-1
TGTGCCAGCAGTGCTAGCGGGGGGGATTACAATGAGCAGTTCTTC
CASSASGGDYNEQFF
>TRBV28|.|.|TRBJ1-2
TGTGCCAGCAGTTTGCCCCTAACAAACTATGGCTACACCTTC
CASSLPLTNYGYTF
>TRBV7-9|.|.|TRBJ2-3
TGTGCCAGCAGCTTGGTGTTCAGGGTGGATACAGATACGCAGTATTTT
CASSLVFRVDTDTQYF
>TRBV10-3|.|.|TRBJ2-2
TGTGCCATCAGGAGGGCCGGGGGGAACACCGGGGAGCTGTTTTTT
CAIRRAGGNTGELFF
>TRBV4-3|.|.|TRBJ1-6
TGCGCCAGCAGCCAAACCGGGGCCGTTTCACCCCTCCACTTT
CASSQTGAVSPLHF
>TRBV29-1|.|TRBD1|TRBJ1-2
TGCAGCGTTGGGGGGGACAGTCGCGGCTACACCTTC
CSVGGDSRGYTF
>TRBV7-3|few|TRBD2|TRBJ2-1
TGTGCCAGCAGCCCCAGCCTCACTAGCGGGGGGGATTACAATGAGCAGTTCTTC
CASSPSLTSGGDYNEQFF
>TRBV19|.|.|TRBJ1-5
TGTGCCACATTCGGGGGGGCTCAGCCCCAGCATTTT
CATFGGAQPQHF
>TRBV25-1|.|TRBD1|TRBJ2-3
TGTGCCAGCAGTGAGGGGACAGTGACAGATACGCAGTATTTT
CASSEGTVTDTQYF
>TRBV7-8|.|.|TRBJ2-3
TGTGCCAGCAGCCCCCAGCCTAGCACAGATACGCAGTATTTT
CASSPQPSTDTQYF
>TRBV2|.|TRBD2|TRBJ2-2
TGTGCCAGCGGGGAGGGGTTTCGTCCCGGGGAGCTGTTTTTT
CASGEGFRPGELFF
>TRBV11-2|.|TRBD2|TRBJ2-1
TGTGCCAGCAGCTTACGACCCGGGACTAGCGGGAGGGTCGATGAGCAGTTCTTC
CASSLRPGTSGRVDEQFF
>TRBV7-2|once|.|TRBJ2-5
TGTGCCAGCAGCTTTTCCCTCCAAGAGACCCAGTACTTC
CASSFSLQETQYF
>TRBV28|.|.|TRBJ2-2
TGTGCCAGCAGACCCCGGGGAGGGGAGCTGTTTTTT
CASRPRGGELFF
>TRBV4-2|.|TRBD1|TRBJ2-1
TGTGCCAGCAGCCAAGAAGTGGGACAGGGGGCGCGTGAGCAGTTCTTC
CASSQEVGQGAREQFF
>TRBV5-5|few|TRBD1|TRBJ2-1
TGTGCCAGCAGCCCGTGGGGACAGGGGAAGTTCTTC
CASSPWGQGKFF
>TRBV7-2|.|.|TRBJ2-4
TGTGCCAGCAGGGATCCCGGGCCAGAATCCAACATTCAGTACTTC
CASRDPGPESNIQYF
>TRBV30|.|.|TRBJ1-6
TGTGCCTGGAGGGCAGGAAGCTCCTATAATTCACCCCTCCACTTT
CAWRAGSSYNSPLHF
>TRBV30|.|.|TRBJ1-5
TGTGCCTGGAGTGTAAGTCAGCTTAGCAATCAGCCCCAGCATTTT
CAWSVSQLSNQPQHF
>TRBV11-2|.|TRBD2|TRBJ2-2
TGTGCCAGCAGCCCAGTCGGGGGGGGCACCGGGGAGCTGTTTTTT
CASSPVGGGTGELFF
>TRBV7-3|.|.|TRBJ2-2
TGTGCCAGCAGCGCCGCGCAGGGATGGGGCGGGGAGCTGTTTTTT
CASSAAQGWGGELFF
>TRBV7-9|.|.|TRBJ2-3
TGTGCCAGCAGCTTAGGGGTAGACACAGATACGCAGTATTTT
CASSLGVDTDTQYF
>TRBV25-1|.|.|TRBJ2-5
TGTGCCAGCAGTGAATATAGGGGGGAAGAGACCCAGTACTTC
CASSEYRGEETQYF
>TRBV6-6|few|.|TRBJ2-1
TGTGCCAGCAGTTACCGCGGAGACAATGAGCAGTTCTTC
CASSYRGDNEQFF
>TRBV7-2|few|.|TRBJ1-6
TGTGCCAGCAGCCCGTACCAGGATTCACCCCTCCACTTT
CASSPYQDSPLHF
>TRBV30|.|.|TRBJ1-6
TGTGCCTGGAGTGTAGGGATTTGGGGAAAGTCCTATAATTCACCCCTCCACTTT
CAWSVGIWGKSYNSPLHF
>TRBV27|few|.|TRBJ2-5
TGTGCCAGCAGGTCCGAGGGGGAGACCCAGTACTTC
CASRSEGETQYF
>TRBV6-5|.|TRBD2|TRBJ2-3
TGTGCCAGCAGCTGGACTAGCGGGAGCACAGATACGCAGTATTTT
CASSWTSGSTDTQYF
>TRBV10-3|.|TRBD2|TRBJ2-7
TGTGCCATCAGGACTAGCCTAGACTACGAGCAGTACTTC
CAIRTSLDYEQYF
>TRBV28|.|TRBD2|TRBJ2-7
TGTGCCAGCAGTTCGCTTTTGGGGCGGGGGGCCTACGAGCAGTACTTC
CASSSLLGRGAYEQYF
>TRBV5-1|.|.|TRBJ1-5
TGCGCCTACAACACACCGAGCAATCAGCCCCAGCATTTT
CAYNTPSNQPQHF
>TRBV7-2|.|.|TRBJ2-2
TGTGCCAGCAGCTTAGGGGCAGGGGGGACCGGGGAGCTGTTTTTT
CASSLGAGGTGELFF
>TRBV27|.|.|TRBJ1-3
TGTGCCAGCAGTCGAGGTGGCGTCGTGCCTGGAAACACCATATATTTT
CASSRGGVVPGNTIYF
>TRBV19|.|.|TRBJ2-1
TGTGCCAGTATCTCTAAGGGGGTAAATGAGCAGTTCTTC
CASISKGVNEQFF
>TRBV28|.|TRBD1|TRBJ1-2
TGTGCCAGCACCCCTCCGGGGGAGGGGGCGACCGATGGCTACACCTTC
CASTPPGEGATDGYTF
>TRBV9|few|.|TRBJ1-3
TGTGCCAGCAGCGTAGTCCCGTCGTCAGGAAACACCATATATTTT
CASSVVPSSGNTIYF
>TRBV5-1|.|TRBD2|TRBJ2-3
TGCGCCAGCAGCTTGGGGGAGGGGTCAATGACAGATACGCAGTATTTT
CASSLGEGSMTDTQYF
>TRBV18|.|.|TRBJ2-3
TGTGCCAGCTCACCGAACAGGGACCCTAGCACAGATACGCAGTATTTT
CASSPNRDPSTDTQYF
>TRBV14|.|.|TRBJ2-7
TGTGCCAGCAGCCAATGGGGCGACAAGGCCTCTAAGTACTTC
CASSQWGDKASKYF
>TRBV7-6|.|.|TRBJ1-2
TGTGCCAGCAGCCTGACCTCGGGGGGTGATGGCTACACCTTC
CASSLTSGGDGYTF
>TRBV7-3|.|TRBD1|TRBJ2-3
TGTGCCAGCAGCCCCCACAGGGGGAGCACAGATACGCAGTATTTT
CASSPHRGSTDTQYF
>TRBV2|few|.|TRBJ1-6
TGTGCCAGCAGTGAAGCGCTGTCGGGGAATTCACCCCTCCACTTT
CASSEALSGNSPLHF
>TRBV6-1|.|TRBD1|TRBJ2-7
TGTGCCACCGAAACAGGGGATTACTCCTACGAGCAGTACTTC
CATETGDYSYEQYF
>TRBV4-2|once|.|TRBJ1-5
TGTGCCAGCAGCCAAGATTTGGAGGATCAGCCCCAGCATTTT
CASSQDLEDQPQHF
>TRBV5-6|.|.|TRBJ1-5
TGTGCCAGCAGCTTAATCTTCAGCAATCAGCCCCAGCATTTT
CASSLIFSNQPQHF
>TRBV18|.|.|TRBJ1-5
TGTGCCAGCTCACCAGCCCCTATGCGACCGGGAGGACAGCCCCAGCATTTT
CASSPAPMRPGGQPQHF
>TRBV29-1|.|.|TRBJ2-5
TGCAGCGTTGAGGTGGTTGAAGAGACCCAGTACTTC
CSVEVVEETQYF
>TRBV28|.|TRBD2|TRBJ2-3
TGTGCCAGCAGACTGGCGGGGGCAGATACGCAGTATTTT
CASRLAGADTQYF
>TRBV30|.|.|TRBJ1-1
TGTGCCTGGAGTCCCTGGGGGGGCACTGAAGCTTTCTTT
CAWSPWGGTEAFF